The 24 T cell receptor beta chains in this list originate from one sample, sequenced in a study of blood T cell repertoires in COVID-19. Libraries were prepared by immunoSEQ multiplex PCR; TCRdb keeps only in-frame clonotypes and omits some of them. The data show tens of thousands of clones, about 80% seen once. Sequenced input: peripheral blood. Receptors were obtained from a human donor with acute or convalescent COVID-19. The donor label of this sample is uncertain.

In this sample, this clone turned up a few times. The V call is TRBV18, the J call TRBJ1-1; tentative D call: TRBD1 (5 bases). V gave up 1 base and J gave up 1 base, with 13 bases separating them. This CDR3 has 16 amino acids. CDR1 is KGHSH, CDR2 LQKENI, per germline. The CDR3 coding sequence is TGTGCCAGCTCACCACTTTTGGGAGGGACGAACACTGAAGCTTTCTTT. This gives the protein CASSPLLGGTNTEAFF.

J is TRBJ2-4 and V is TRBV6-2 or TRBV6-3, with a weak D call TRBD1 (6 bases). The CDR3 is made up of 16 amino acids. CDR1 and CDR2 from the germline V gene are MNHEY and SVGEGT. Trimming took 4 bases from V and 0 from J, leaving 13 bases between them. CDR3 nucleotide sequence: TGTGCCAGCAGTTCGGCAGGGGCCCTAGCCAAAAACATTCAGTACTTC. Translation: CASSSAGALAKNIQYF.

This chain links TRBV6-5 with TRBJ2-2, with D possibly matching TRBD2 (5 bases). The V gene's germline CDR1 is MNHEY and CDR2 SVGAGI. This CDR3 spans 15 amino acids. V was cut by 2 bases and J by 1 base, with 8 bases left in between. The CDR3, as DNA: TGTGCCAGCAGTTACGCGGGCGTGAACACCGGGGAGCTGTTTTTT. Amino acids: CASSYAGVNTGELFF.

The CDR3 coding sequence is TGTGCCAGCAGTTTATTCGGCGGGGCGCAGTACTTC. Amino acids: CASSLFGGAQYF. The gene calls are TRBV27 and TRBJ2-7; TRBD2 is a possible D gene (6 bases). The germline V gene encodes CDR1 MNHEY and CDR2 SMNVEV (reference sequence). Trimming took off 1 base at V and 9 bases at J, with 10 bases between the two ends. This CDR3 is built from 12 residues.

DNA of the CDR3: TGTGCCAGCAGCGACATGACAGGCATGAACACTGAAGCTTTCTTT. It yields the protein CASSDMTGMNTEAFF. The rearrangement joins TRBV9 to TRBJ1-1; D may be TRBD1 (6 bases). The CDR3 sequence is 15 residues long. V was trimmed by 3 bases and J by 0 bases, leaving 12 bases between them. Germline CDR1 and CDR2: SGDLS and YYNGEE.

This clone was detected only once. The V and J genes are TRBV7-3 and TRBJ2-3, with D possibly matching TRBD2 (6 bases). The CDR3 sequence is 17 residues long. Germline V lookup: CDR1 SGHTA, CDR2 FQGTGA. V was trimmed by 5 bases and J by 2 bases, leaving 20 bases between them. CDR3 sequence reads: CASSPTPGAGATDTQYF. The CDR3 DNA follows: TGTGCCAGCAGCCCCACCCCGGGAGCGGGTGCCACAGATACGCAGTATTTT. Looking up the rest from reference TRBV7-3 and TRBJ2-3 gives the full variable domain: GAGVSQTPSNKVTEKGKYVELRCDPISGHTALYWYRQSLGQGPEFLIYFQGTGAADDSGLPNDRFFAVRPEGSVSTLKIQRTERGDSAVYLCASSPTPGAGATDTQYFGPGTRLTVL.

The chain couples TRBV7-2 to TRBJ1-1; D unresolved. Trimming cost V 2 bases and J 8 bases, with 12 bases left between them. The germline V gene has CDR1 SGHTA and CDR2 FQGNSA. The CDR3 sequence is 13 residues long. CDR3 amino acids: CASSLSRDPEAFF. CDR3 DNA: TGTGCCAGCAGCTTATCCCGGGATCCGGAAGCTTTCTTT.

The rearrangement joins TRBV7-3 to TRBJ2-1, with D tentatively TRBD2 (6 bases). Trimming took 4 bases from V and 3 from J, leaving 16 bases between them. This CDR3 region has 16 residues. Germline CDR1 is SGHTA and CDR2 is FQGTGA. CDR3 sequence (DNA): TGTGCCAGCAGCTCGGGGGTTGCAGGGATCTACAATGAGCAGTTCTTC. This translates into CASSSGVAGIYNEQFF.

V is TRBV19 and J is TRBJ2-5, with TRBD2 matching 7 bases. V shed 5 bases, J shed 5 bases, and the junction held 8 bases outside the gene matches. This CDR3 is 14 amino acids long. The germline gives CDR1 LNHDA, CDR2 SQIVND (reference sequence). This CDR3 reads CASSWRGSSETQYF. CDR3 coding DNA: TGTGCCAGTAGTTGGCGGGGGAGTAGCGAGACCCAGTACTTC. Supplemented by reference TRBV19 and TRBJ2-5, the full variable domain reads DGGITQSPKYLFRKEGQNVTLSCEQNLNHDAMYWYRQDPGQGLRLIYYSQIVNDFQKGDIAEGYSVSREKKESFPLTVTSAQKNPTAFYLCASSWRGSSETQYFGPGTRLLVL.

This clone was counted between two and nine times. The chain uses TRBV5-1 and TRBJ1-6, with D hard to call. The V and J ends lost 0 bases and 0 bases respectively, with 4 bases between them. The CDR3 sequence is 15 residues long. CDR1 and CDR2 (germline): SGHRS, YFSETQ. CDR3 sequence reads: CASSLDSSYNSPLHF. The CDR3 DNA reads TGCGCCAGCAGCTTGGACAGCTCCTATAATTCACCCCTCCACTTT.

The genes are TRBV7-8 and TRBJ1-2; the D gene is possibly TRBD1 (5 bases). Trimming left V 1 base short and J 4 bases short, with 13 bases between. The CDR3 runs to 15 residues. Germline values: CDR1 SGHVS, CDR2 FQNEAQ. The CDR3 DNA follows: TGTGCCAGCAGCTTAGAGGGAGGGGCGACCTATGGCTACACCTTC. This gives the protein CASSLEGGATYGYTF.

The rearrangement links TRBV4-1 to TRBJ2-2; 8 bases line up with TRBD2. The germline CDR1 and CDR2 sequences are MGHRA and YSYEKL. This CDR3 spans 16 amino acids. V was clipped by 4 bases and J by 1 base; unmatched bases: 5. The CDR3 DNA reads TGCGCCAGCAGCCCTTTTAGCGGGGTGAACACCGGGGAGCTGTTTTTT. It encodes CASSPFSGVNTGELFF.

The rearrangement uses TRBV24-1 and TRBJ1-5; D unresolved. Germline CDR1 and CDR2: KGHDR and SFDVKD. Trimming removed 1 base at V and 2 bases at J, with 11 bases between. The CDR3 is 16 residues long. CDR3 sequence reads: CATSDFRVLGNQPQHF. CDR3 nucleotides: TGTGCCACCAGTGATTTTCGGGTTTTGGGCAATCAGCCCCAGCATTTT.

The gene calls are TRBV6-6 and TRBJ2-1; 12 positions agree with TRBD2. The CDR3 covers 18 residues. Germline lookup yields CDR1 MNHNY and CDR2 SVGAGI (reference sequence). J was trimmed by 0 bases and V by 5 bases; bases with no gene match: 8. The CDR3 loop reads CASSQTSGSGNSYNEQFF. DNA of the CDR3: TGTGCCAGCAGTCAGACTAGCGGGAGTGGGAACTCCTACAATGAGCAGTTCTTC.

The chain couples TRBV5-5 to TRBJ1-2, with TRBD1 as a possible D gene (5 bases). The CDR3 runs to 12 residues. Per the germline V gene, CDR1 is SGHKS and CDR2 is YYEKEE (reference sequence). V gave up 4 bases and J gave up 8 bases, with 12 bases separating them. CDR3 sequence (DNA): TGTGCCAGCAGCATCAGGGTTGGGGGCTACACCTTC. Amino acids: CASSIRVGGYTF.

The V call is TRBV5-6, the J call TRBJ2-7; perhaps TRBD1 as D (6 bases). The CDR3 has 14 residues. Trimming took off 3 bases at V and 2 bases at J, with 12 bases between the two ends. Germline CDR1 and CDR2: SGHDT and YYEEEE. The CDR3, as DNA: TGTGCCAGCAGCTGGGACAAAGTACCCTACGAGCAGTACTTC. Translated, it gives CASSWDKVPYEQYF.

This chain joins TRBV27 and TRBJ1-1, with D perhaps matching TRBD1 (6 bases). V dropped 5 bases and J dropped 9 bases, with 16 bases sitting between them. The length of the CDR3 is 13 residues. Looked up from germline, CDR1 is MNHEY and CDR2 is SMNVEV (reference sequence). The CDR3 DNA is TGTGCCAGCAGTCCCGGAAGGGGGTTCCAAGCTTTCTTT. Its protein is CASSPGRGFQAFF.

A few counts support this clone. CDR3 sequence reads: CASTHSGLAGGFYNEQFF. CDR3 bases: TGTGCCAGCACCCACTCTGGACTAGCGGGAGGCTTCTACAATGAGCAGTTCTTC. The rearrangement uses TRBV2 and TRBJ2-1; 14 bases align to TRBD2. CDR3 length: 18 residues. Per germline, CDR1 SNHLY and CDR2 FYNNEI. The trim removed 7 bases at V and 3 bases at J, leaving 11 bases unmatched.

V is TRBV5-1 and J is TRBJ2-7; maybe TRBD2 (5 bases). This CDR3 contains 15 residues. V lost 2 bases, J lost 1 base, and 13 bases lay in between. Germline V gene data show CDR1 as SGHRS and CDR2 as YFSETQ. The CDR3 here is CASSLTWERSYEQYF. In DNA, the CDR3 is TGCGCCAGCAGCTTAACGTGGGAGCGGTCCTACGAGCAGTACTTC.

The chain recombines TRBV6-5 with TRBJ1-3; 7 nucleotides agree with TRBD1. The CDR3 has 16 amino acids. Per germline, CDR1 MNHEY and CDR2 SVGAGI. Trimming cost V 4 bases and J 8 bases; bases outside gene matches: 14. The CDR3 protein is CASSLRQGSFPDTIYF. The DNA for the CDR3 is TGTGCCAGCAGTTTGAGACAGGGTTCTTTTCCGGACACCATATATTTT.

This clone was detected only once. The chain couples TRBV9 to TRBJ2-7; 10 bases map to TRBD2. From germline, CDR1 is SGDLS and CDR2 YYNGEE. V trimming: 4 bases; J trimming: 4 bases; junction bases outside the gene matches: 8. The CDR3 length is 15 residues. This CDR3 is CASSLNPSGSYEQYF. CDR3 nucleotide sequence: TGTGCCAGCAGCCTGAATCCTAGCGGGAGTTACGAGCAGTACTTC.

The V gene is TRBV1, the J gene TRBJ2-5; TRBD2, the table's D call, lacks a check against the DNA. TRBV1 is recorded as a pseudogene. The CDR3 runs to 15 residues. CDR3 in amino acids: CTSSQELGGRETQYF. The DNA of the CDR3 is TGCACCAGCAGCCAAGAGCTGGGCGGGAGAGAGACCCAGTACTTC.

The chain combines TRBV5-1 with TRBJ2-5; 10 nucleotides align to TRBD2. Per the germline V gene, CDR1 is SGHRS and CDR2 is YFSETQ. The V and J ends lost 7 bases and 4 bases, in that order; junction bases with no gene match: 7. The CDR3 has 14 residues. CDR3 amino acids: CASRRSGGGETQYF. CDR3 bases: TGCGCCAGCCGGCGCAGCGGGGGGGGAGAGACCCAGTACTTC.

The CDR3 region is CASSTQDRGRDGYTF. The CDR3, as DNA: TGTGCCAGCTCGACCCAGGACAGGGGGCGCGATGGCTACACCTTC. The chain is built from TRBV18 and TRBJ1-2, with 11 bases identical to TRBD1. The CDR3 sequence is 15 residues long. Trimming at V came to 6 bases and at J to 6 bases, leaving 9 bases not matched to a gene. Germline V CDR1 and CDR2: KGHSH, LQKENI.